The clone carrying this T cell receptor beta chain was observed a single time. With 0 bases removed from V and 1 base from J, the gap between germline ends came to 4 bases. CDR3 length: 15 amino acids. Germline V gene sequence: CDR1 SGHAT, CDR2 FQNNGV. These data belong to a study of shared clonotypes between healthy human individuals. Genomic DNA (from each subset) was split evenly across several immunoSEQ plates. Sorted subsets were amplified in replicate PCRs using approximately 200 ng DNA, 30,000 to 35,000 T cell genomes. TCRdb's copy holds only in-frame clones and misses some; the assay was immunoSEQ multiplex PCR. The data show approximately 980,000 clones, with roughly 72% seen just once and approximately 1.5% held by the top ten.

Specimen: memory CD4+ T cells sorted from blood. Subset here: CD45RA-negative fraction. The chain recombines TRBV11-2 with TRBJ2-6; no firm D call. This TCR was sampled from a man aged 18 to 35 in good health. CDR3 nucleotides: TGTGCCAGCAGCTTAGATCCGTCTGGGGCCAACGTCCTGACTTTC. This encodes CASSLDPSGANVLTF.